This record looks at one TCR beta chain sequence and its context. What it binds is not known. This entry comes from a study of vaccination and CD4 T cells after COVID-19. Study-wide findings and caveats: Median counts of SARS-CoV-2-reactive clonotypes increased from about 20 to 38; this difference was not significant.

Treatment defined: roughly 10-day PBMC culture with coronavirus spike peptide pools or control peptides (ViraFEST assay). Germline V gene lookup returns CDR1 DFQATT and CDR2 SNEGSKA (reference sequence). V shed 3 bases and J shed 0 bases, with 15 bases lying between them. The CDR3 is made up of 17 amino acids. The assay that was used to sequence DNA from cultured CD4+ T cells was the Oncomine TCR Beta short-read assay. One entry per CDR3 protein results from TCRdb running MiXCR on the PCR reads. The data show 10,000 to 13,000 distinct CDR3 sequences, 77% seen once. The chain couples TRBV20-1 to TRBJ1-6; unclear D gene. This clonotype was obtained from a human donor who had recovered from COVID-19. The sequenced material came from CD4+ T cells from blood, cultured in vitro. The CDR3 region has the DNA TGCAGTGCTAGTGTCCGACATCTTAGCTCCTATAATTCACCCCTCCACTTT. Its protein is CSASVRHLSSYNSPLHF.